Listed here is a single TCR beta chain. The germline V gene has CDR1 LGHNA and CDR2 YNFKEQ. This CDR3 is 16 amino acids long. J lost 5 bases, V lost 1 base, and 5 bases had no gene match. This sample stems from a study of blood T cell repertoires in COVID-19. Study summary: The United States, Italy and Spain were the sources of the acute and convalescent COVID-19 samples. T cells, B-cell-depleted T cells, or PBMCs supplied cDNA or gDNA.

Authors' processing steps: Estimated nucleated cell counts came from reference gene primer amplification. Libraries were prepared by immunoSEQ multiplex PCR; TCRdb keeps only in-frame clonotypes and omits some of them. V and J calls and clone size are as listed in that table; D and trimming were resolved from the DNA. The sample has fewer than 90,000 clones; approximately 90% are singletons. Sequencing input: peripheral blood. This chain uses TRBV4-2 with TRBJ2-1, with 10 bases identical to TRBD2. This receptor was identified in a male donor with acute or convalescent COVID-19. CDR3 nucleotides: TGTGCCAGCAGCCAAGCGGGAGCGGGGGGGAACAATGAGCAGTTCTTC. It yields the protein CASSQAGAGGNNEQFF.